This T cell receptor (beta chain) was observed in a study of early T cells in non-severe SARS-CoV-2 infection. On the study more broadly: Unpaired chains resulted from sequencing bulk RNA of unsorted whole blood.

Attachment of unique molecular identifiers to individual cDNA molecules was performed. MiXCR was run by TCRdb on the 5' RACE reads, yielding one entry per CDR3 protein. This sample yields tens of thousands of distinct CDR3 sequences, of which about an eighth are seen a single time; 3.5% to 4.5% belongs to the top ten. This clonotype was recorded a few times. Its target is not known. Overall study findings and caveats: Private and CD4 specificities were missed by VDJdb matching, skewed to anti-spike CD8.

Trimming removed 7 bases at V and 2 bases at J, with 12 bases between. CDR1 is MNHEY, CDR2 SVGEGT, per germline. This CDR3 region has 13 residues. Input material: whole blood. The receptor comes from an adult who was a healthcare worker with PCR-confirmed SARS-CoV-2 infection or an uninfected control (not recorded which). This sequence joins TRBV6-2 or TRBV6-3 and TRBJ2-7, with no clear D. The CDR3 loop is CASNSQAAYEQYF. Written as DNA, the CDR3 is TGTGCCAGCAATTCTCAGGCTGCCTACGAGCAGTACTTC.